The 2 T cell receptor beta chains below come from one sample, sequenced in a study of T cell responses to AZD1222 COVID-19 vaccine. Assay: immunoSEQ multiplex PCR; the TCRdb copy retains only in-frame clones and omits some. The sample has tens of thousands of clones, roughly 90% seen once. Here the sequenced sample was peripheral blood, taken on day 0 of MenACWY control vaccination. The source of these receptors is an adult in good health.

The V and J genes are TRBV23-1 and TRBJ2-7; D is unresolved. TRBV23-1 is flagged as an ORF with uncertain function. The CDR3 loop spans 15 amino acids. V was pared by 2 bases and J by 2 bases, with 13 bases between. Here the CDR3 reads CASSQRARFTYEQYF. The CDR3 coding sequence is TGCGCCAGCAGTCAACGGGCCAGATTTACCTACGAGCAGTACTTC.

Regarding this clone: Sequence at one end of the junction differs from germline and may be a read error. The gene calls are TRBV6-2 or TRBV6-3 and TRBJ1-1; possible D gene TRBD1, 6 bases. The germline V gene has CDR1 MNHEY and CDR2 SVGEGT. The CDR3 is 14 residues long. The CDR3 DNA is TGTGCCAGCAGTTACCCGAATAGGGGGTCTGAGGCTTTCTTT. Translating gives CASSYPNRGSEAFF.